The 22 T cell receptor beta chains below all came from one sample that was sequenced in a study of blood T cells in healthy people across ages. It was with a sample-barcoded 5' primer and a J-beta primer mix that a second PCR of about 6 to 12 cycles was run. TCRdb recomputed calls from the 5' RACE reads with MiXCR, one row per CDR3 protein. The sample gives about 1.4 million distinct CDR3 sequences, 45% to 70% of which show up once; 6.5% to 8.5% is in the top ten. What was sequenced was blood. The receptors were gathered from a young man in good health.

This rearrangement joins TRBV6-6 to TRBJ2-4; either TRBD1 or TRBD2 may fit D (6 bases each). Germline CDR1 is MNHNY and CDR2 is SVGAGI (reference sequence). The CDR3 has 16 amino acids. Trimming stripped 8 bases from V and 2 bases from J, with 19 bases between. The CDR3 reads CASGSLGGNTKNIQYF. The DNA of the CDR3 is TGTGCCAGCGGGTCCCTGGGGGGCAATACCAAAAACATTCAGTACTTC.

This clonotype was observed a handful of times. The CDR3 DNA follows: TGTGCCATCAACACCCTAGGTACCCAAGAGACCCAGTACTTC. The encoded protein is CAINTLGTQETQYF. The genes are TRBV10-3 and TRBJ2-5; D unresolved. Trimming took 7 bases from V and 1 from J, leaving 13 bases between them. Germline V gives CDR1 ENHRY, CDR2 SYGVKD. The CDR3 totals 14 residues.

Notes on this clonotype: This may arise from a read error, as a much more abundant clone is one base away. This chain connects TRBV9 to TRBJ2-3; D is unclear. This CDR3 has 12 amino acids. Trimming left V 0 bases short and J 5 bases short, with 4 bases between. Germline V lookup: CDR1 SGDLS, CDR2 YYNGEE. This CDR3 is CASSVARDTQYF. The CDR3 DNA follows: TGTGCCAGCAGCGTAGCTAGAGATACGCAGTATTTT.

The chain links TRBV12-3 or TRBV12-4 to TRBJ2-2, with 8 bases lining up with TRBD1. The CDR3 has 18 residues. V lost 6 bases, J lost 4 bases, and 16 bases stayed unmatched. The CDR3 region has the DNA TGTGCCAGCAGCCCCATTACATTGACAGGGGATCGCACCGGGGAGCTGTTTTTT. Amino acids: CASSPITLTGDRTGELFF.

This chain links TRBV2 with TRBJ2-5, with D tentatively TRBD1 (6 bases). Trimming removed 3 bases at V and 4 bases at J, with 12 bases between. Germline values: CDR1 SNHLY, CDR2 FYNNEI. The CDR3 has 14 residues. The CDR3: CASSEDRQVETQYF. In DNA, the CDR3 is TGTGCCAGCAGTGAGGACAGACAAGTAGAGACCCAGTACTTC.

The chain combines TRBV9 with TRBJ1-2, with D possibly being TRBD1 (5 bases). Per the germline V gene, CDR1 is SGDLS and CDR2 is YYNGEE. The V and J ends lost 4 bases and 5 bases respectively, with 15 bases between them. There are 14 residues in the CDR3. The CDR3 sequence is CASSRRGGAYGYTF. In DNA form, the CDR3 reads TGTGCCAGCAGCCGACGAGGAGGGGCGTATGGCTACACCTTC.

The V gene is TRBV7-8, the J gene TRBJ1-2; 7 positions agree with TRBD1. The CDR3 runs to 14 residues. V trimming: 5 bases; J trimming: 7 bases; junction bases outside the gene matches: 10. Germline assignment: CDR1 SGHVS and CDR2 FQNEAQ. DNA of the CDR3: TGTGCCAGCAGCCGAATACGGGACAGCTGTGGCTACACCTTC. This translates into CASSRIRDSCGYTF.

The chain carries TRBV10-2 and TRBJ2-7; 7 bases align to TRBD1. The CDR3 is 18 residues long. Unmatched junction bases numbered 21, after V lost 3 bases and J lost 7 bases. Looked up from germline, CDR1 is WSHSY and CDR2 is SAAADI. The CDR3 DNA is TGCGCCAGCAGTGACCCCGTTGCCCGGGACAGTCTTAACAATGAGCAGTACTTC. Amino acids: CASSDPVARDSLNNEQYF.

This clonotype occurred once. Mismatch with germline at one junction end may stem from a read error. V is TRBV6-2 or TRBV6-3 and J is TRBJ2-2; weak D call: TRBD2 (6 bases). The length of the CDR3 is 15 residues. The germline V gene encodes CDR1 MNHEY and CDR2 SVGEGT. In DNA, the CDR3 is TGTGCCAGCAGTTACGGGGCGGGGAACTCCGGGGAGCTGTTTTTT. Residues: CASSYGAGNSGELFF.

This clonotype turned up a few times. The V call is TRBV20-1, the J call TRBJ1-4; 7 positions agree with TRBD1. CDR1 is DFQATT, CDR2 SNEGSKA, per germline (reference sequence). With 2 bases clipped from V and 3 bases from J, the junction kept 6 bases outside the gene matches. The CDR3 has 15 amino acids. For the CDR3, the DNA is TGCAGTGCTAGATCACCAGGGGGTCCTAATGAAAAACTGTTTTTT. Amino acid sequence: CSARSPGGPNEKLFF.

The V call is TRBV28, the J call TRBJ2-7; 7 bases match TRBD1. After removal of 6 bases from V and 2 bases from J, the junction contained 10 bases not matched to a gene. Looked up from germline, CDR1 is MDHEN and CDR2 is SYDVKM. The CDR3 has 15 residues. This CDR3 reads CASRTTGLGTYEQYF. The CDR3 DNA reads as TGTGCCAGCAGGACGACAGGGTTGGGCACCTACGAGCAGTACTTC.

The chain couples TRBV29-1 to TRBJ1-2; the D is unclear. Germline values: CDR1 SQVTM, CDR2 ANQGSEA. The CDR3 consists of 15 residues. Trimming removed 5 bases at V and 0 bases at J, with 16 bases between. This CDR3 reads CSVQHYSSANYGYTF. The CDR3 region has the DNA TGCAGCGTTCAACACTACAGTTCAGCTAACTATGGCTACACCTTC.

V and J are TRBV5-1 and TRBJ2-5; D gene unclear. The J call may be faulty, since TRBJ2-7 better matches the DNA end. CDR3 size: 13 residues. Germline lookup yields CDR1 SGHRS and CDR2 YFSETQ. CDR3 nucleotide sequence: TGCGCCAGCAGCTTGTTCCTGGGCTACGAGCAGTACTTC. Protein product: CASSLFLGYEQYF.

V usage is TRBV7-9 and J usage is TRBJ2-1; D may match TRBD1 or TRBD2 (6 bases each). V dropped 2 bases and J dropped 5 bases, with 16 bases sitting between them. This CDR3 spans 16 amino acids. Germline V lookup: CDR1 SEHNR, CDR2 FQNEAQ (reference sequence). The CDR3 nucleotides are TGTGCCAGCAGCTTAAGTGGGGGGCTTTACGACAATGAGCAGTTCTTC. Translated: CASSLSGGLYDNEQFF. Supplemented by reference TRBV7-9 and TRBJ2-1, the full variable domain reads DTGVSQNPRHKITKRGQNVTFRCDPISEHNRLYWYRQTLGQGPEFLTYFQNEAQLEKSRLLSDRFSAERPKGSFSTLEIQRTEQGDSAMYLCASSLSGGLYDNEQFFGPGTRLTVL.

This sequence joins TRBV7-6 and TRBJ1-1; D is unclear. Trimming removed 1 base from V and 1 base from J, with 10 bases in between. Germline CDR1 SGHVS, CDR2 FNYEAQ. This CDR3 is built from 15 residues. The CDR3 bases are TGTGCCAGCAGCTTAGGGTCCGGATGGAACACTGAAGCTTTCTTT. This gives the protein CASSLGSGWNTEAFF.

The V call is TRBV24-1, the J call TRBJ2-3; D is unresolved. Trimming removed 0 bases from V and 1 base from J, with 7 bases in between. This CDR3 is 15 amino acids long. Looked up from germline, CDR1 is KGHDR and CDR2 is SFDVKD. For the CDR3, the DNA is TGTGCCACCAGTGATTTGAACCGAGGCACAGATACGCAGTATTTT. This sequence encodes CATSDLNRGTDTQYF.

The V and J genes are TRBV6-2 or TRBV6-3 and TRBJ2-5; D gene ambiguous. The V gene lost 4 bases and the J gene lost 3 bases, with 12 bases spanning the gap. This CDR3 region has 14 residues. The V gene's germline CDR1 is MNHEY and CDR2 SVGEGT. This CDR3 is CASSLWSLEETQYF. The CDR3 DNA follows: TGTGCCAGCAGTTTATGGAGCCTGGAAGAGACCCAGTACTTC.

Turning to this clonotype: A read error may account for a junction end that differs from germline. J is TRBJ1-2 and V is TRBV7-9, with a weak D call TRBD1 (5 bases). This CDR3 has 14 residues. Germline V CDR1 and CDR2: SEHNR, FQNEAQ (reference sequence). As DNA, the CDR3 is TGTGCCGGCAGCTTAGTGCCCAGGGTCTATGGCTACACCTTC. It translates to CAGSLVPRVYGYTF.

The chain couples TRBV5-1 to TRBJ2-7; either TRBD1 or TRBD2 may fit D (6 bases each). The CDR3 is made up of 15 amino acids. Trimming removed 0 bases at V and 2 bases at J, with 12 bases between. Germline lookup yields CDR1 SGHRS and CDR2 YFSETQ. The CDR3 DNA is TGCGCCAGCAGCTTGGTAGCGGACAGCCCCTACGAGCAGTACTTC. It translates to CASSLVADSPYEQYF.

V and J are TRBV12-3 or TRBV12-4 and TRBJ1-2; possibly TRBD1 for D (5 bases). The V end was cut by 8 bases, the J end by 2 bases, with 15 bases between. The CDR3 sequence is 14 residues long. The CDR3, as DNA: TGTGCCAGCGTCGGGACGTCGCTAAACTATGGCTACACCTTC. It translates to CASVGTSLNYGYTF.

This chain joins TRBV4-2 and TRBJ2-1, with D uncertain. V lost 1 base to trimming and J lost 1 base, with 8 bases between them. The CDR3 is 15 amino acids. Germline lookup yields CDR1 LGHNA and CDR2 YNFKEQ. This CDR3 reads CASSQVANSYNEQFF. The CDR3 DNA reads TGTGCCAGCAGCCAAGTCGCGAATTCCTACAATGAGCAGTTCTTC.

This clonotype was counted between two and nine times. The rearrangement joins TRBV29-1 to TRBJ2-2; unclear D gene. The V end lost 5 bases, the J end lost 3 bases, and 4 bases lay between the germline ends. The germline CDR1 and CDR2 sequences are SQVTM and ANQGSEA. The CDR3 sequence is 11 residues long. The CDR3 DNA follows: TGCAGCGTTCCTTACACCGGGGAGCTGTTTTTT. This translates into CSVPYTGELFF.